The rows below give T cell receptor beta chains drawn from one sample of a study of blood T cell repertoires in COVID-19. The assay was immunoSEQ multiplex PCR, and TCRdb's table has in-frame clones only and misses some. The repertoire holds some 210,000 clones, with about 89% as singletons. What was sequenced was peripheral blood. Source of these receptors: a woman aged 40 to 49 with acute or convalescent COVID-19. Both conserved end residues are part of each CDR3. Fields, in order: clone size, V gene, D gene, J gene, CDR3 DNA, CDR3 protein. The D gene is left open where the match is weak. Size values are once, few and many counts, or a class for expanded clones, and some rows have none.

>-|TRBV5-1|TRBD1|TRBJ1-1
TGCGCCAGCAGCCCGCGGACAGGGGGGACGAGATTAGGAGCTTTCTTT
CASSPRTGGTRLGAFF
>-|TRBV2|TRBD2|TRBJ2-5
TGTGCCAGCAGTGATGGTTTAGCGGGGGACCAGTACTTC
CASSDGLAGDQYF
>-|TRBV5-4|TRBD1|TRBJ1-2
TGTGCCAGCAGCTTGGTAGGGGGCGCGGACTATGGCTACACCTTC
CASSLVGGADYGYTF
>-|TRBV19|-|TRBJ1-3
TGTGCCAGTAGTATCGCCCGGGTCTCTGGAAACACCATATATTTT
CASSIARVSGNTIYF
>few|TRBV15|-|TRBJ1-2
TGTGCCACCAGCAGAGATACGGGTGGCTACACCTTC
CATSRDTGGYTF
>-|TRBV5-1|TRBD1|TRBJ1-1
TGCGCCAGCAGCCCAGGACAGGGAATGAACACTGAAGCTTTCTTT
CASSPGQGMNTEAFF
>-|TRBV5-1|TRBD1|TRBJ1-4
TGCGCCAGCAGCCTGACAGGGGAGGAAAAACTGTTTTTT
CASSLTGEEKLFF
>-|TRBV2|TRBD1|TRBJ1-4
TGTGCCAGTACGGTACAGGGGGCATCTGGGGAAAAACTGTTTTTT
CASTVQGASGEKLFF
>once|TRBV7-8|-|TRBJ2-3
TGTGCCAGCAGCCCCCACACGGGGATCACAGATACGCAGTATTTT
CASSPHTGITDTQYF
>-|TRBV11-2|TRBD1|TRBJ2-2
TGTGCCAGCAGCTCGGGACAGCCGAACACCGGGGAGCTGTTTTTT
CASSSGQPNTGELFF
>-|TRBV27|TRBD1|TRBJ1-6
TGTGCCAGCAGCATGATCCGGACAGGGAACTCCTATAATTCACCCCTCCACTTT
CASSMIRTGNSYNSPLHF
>-|TRBV5-1|TRBD2|TRBJ2-2
TGCGCCAGCAGCCTGGGACTACATCTTCCCACCGGGGAGCTGTTTTTT
CASSLGLHLPTGELFF
>-|TRBV30|TRBD1|TRBJ1-2
TGTGCCTGGAGTGTAGAGACAGGGGTTGGCTACACCTTC
CAWSVETGVGYTF
>-|TRBV6-5|-|TRBJ1-6
TGTGCCAGCAGACTGGGGGGGCCCGATTCACCCCTCCACTTT
CASRLGGPDSPLHF